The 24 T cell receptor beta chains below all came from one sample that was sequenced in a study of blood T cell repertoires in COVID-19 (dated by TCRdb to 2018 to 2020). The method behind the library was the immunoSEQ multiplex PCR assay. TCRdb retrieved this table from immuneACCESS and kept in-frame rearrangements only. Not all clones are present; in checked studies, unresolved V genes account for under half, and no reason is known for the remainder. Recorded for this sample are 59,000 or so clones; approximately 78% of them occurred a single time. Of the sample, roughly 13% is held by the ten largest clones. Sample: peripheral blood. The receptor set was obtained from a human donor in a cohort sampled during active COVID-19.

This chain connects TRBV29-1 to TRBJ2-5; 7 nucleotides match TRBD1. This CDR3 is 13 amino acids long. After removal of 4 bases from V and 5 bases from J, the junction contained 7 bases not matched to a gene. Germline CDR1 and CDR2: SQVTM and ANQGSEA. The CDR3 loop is CSVGTGRGETQYF. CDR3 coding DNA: TGCAGCGTTGGGACAGGTAGAGGCGAGACCCAGTACTTC.

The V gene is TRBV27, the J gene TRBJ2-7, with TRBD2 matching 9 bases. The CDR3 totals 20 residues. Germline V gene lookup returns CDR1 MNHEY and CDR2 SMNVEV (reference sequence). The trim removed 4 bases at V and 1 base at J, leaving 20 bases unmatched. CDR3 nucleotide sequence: TGTGCCAGCAGTTACCAAGCCCCCGGGACTAGCCTGTCGTCGTCCTACGAGCAGTACTTC. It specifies CASSYQAPGTSLSSSYEQYF.

The CDR3 here is CASSIPDRESALNTEAFF. CDR3 nucleotides: TGTGCCAGTAGTATCCCGGACAGAGAATCTGCCTTGAACACTGAAGCTTTCTTT. The rearrangement joins TRBV19 to TRBJ1-1, with D possibly TRBD1 on 6 matching bases. V shed 3 bases and J shed 0 bases, with 20 bases lying between them. The germline V gene encodes CDR1 LNHDA and CDR2 SQIVND (reference sequence). The CDR3 has 18 amino acids.

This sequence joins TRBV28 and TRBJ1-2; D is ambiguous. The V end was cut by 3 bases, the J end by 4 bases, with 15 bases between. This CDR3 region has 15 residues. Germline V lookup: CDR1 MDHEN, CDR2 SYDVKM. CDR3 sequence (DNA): TGTGCCAGCAGTTTGTCATCCAGGATTGTCTATGGCTACACCTTC. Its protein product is CASSLSSRIVYGYTF.

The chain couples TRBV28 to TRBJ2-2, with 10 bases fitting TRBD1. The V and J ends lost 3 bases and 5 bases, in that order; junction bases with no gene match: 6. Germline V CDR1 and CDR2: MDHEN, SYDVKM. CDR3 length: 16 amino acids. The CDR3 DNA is TGTGCCAGCAGTTTTCCCGGACAGGGGGTAACCGGGGAGCTGTTTTTT. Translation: CASSFPGQGVTGELFF.

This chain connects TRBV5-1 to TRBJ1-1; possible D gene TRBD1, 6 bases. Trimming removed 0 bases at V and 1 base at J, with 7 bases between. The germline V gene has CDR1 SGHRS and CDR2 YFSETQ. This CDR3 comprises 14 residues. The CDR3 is CASSLGGRNTEAFF. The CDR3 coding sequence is TGCGCCAGCAGCTTGGGGGGGCGGAACACTGAAGCTTTCTTT.

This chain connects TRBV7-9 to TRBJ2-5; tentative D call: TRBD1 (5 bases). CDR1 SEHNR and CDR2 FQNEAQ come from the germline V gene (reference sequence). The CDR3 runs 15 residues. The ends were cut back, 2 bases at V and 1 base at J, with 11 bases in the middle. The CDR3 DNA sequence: TGTGCCAGCAGCTTAAGGGGCGACCCCCAAGAGACCCAGTACTTC. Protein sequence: CASSLRGDPQETQYF. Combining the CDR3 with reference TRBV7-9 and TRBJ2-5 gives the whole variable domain DTGVSQNPRHKITKRGQNVTFRCDPISEHNRLYWYRQTLGQGPEFLTYFQNEAQLEKSRLLSDRFSAERPKGSFSTLEIQRTEQGDSAMYLCASSLRGDPQETQYFGPGTRLLVL.

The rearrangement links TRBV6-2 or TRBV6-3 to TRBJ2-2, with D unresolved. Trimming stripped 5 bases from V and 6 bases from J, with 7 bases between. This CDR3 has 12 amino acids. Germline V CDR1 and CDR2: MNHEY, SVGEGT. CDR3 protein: CASSPFPGELFF. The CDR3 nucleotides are TGTGCCAGCAGTCCATTCCCCGGGGAGCTGTTTTTT.

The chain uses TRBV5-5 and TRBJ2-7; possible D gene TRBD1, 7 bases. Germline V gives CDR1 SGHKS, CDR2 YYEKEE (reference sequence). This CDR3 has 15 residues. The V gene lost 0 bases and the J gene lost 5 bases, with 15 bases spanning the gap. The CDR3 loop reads CASSLGQGLLNEQYF. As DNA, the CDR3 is TGTGCCAGCAGCTTGGGACAGGGACTTTTGAACGAGCAGTACTTC.

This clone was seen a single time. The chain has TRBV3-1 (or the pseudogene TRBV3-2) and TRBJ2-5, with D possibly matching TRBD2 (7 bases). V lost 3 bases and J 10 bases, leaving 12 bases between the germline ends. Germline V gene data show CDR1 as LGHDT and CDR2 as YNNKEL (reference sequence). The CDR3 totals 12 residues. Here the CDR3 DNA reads TGTGCCAGCAGCCAGTCAAGGGGGGGCCAGTACTTC. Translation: CASSQSRGGQYF.

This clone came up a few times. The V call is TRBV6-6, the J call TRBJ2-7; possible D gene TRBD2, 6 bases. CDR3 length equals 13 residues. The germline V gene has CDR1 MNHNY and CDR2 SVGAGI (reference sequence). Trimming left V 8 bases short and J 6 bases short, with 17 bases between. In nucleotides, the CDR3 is TGTGCCAGCGGACTATCGCTAGCTGGCGAGCAGTACGTC. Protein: CASGLSLAGEQYV.

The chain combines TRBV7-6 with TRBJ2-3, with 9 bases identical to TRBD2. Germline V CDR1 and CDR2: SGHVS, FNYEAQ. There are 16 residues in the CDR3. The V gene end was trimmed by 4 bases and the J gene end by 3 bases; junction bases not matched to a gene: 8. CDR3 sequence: CASSSDAGGRTDTQYF. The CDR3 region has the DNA TGTGCCAGCAGCTCAGATGCGGGGGGGCGAACAGATACGCAGTATTTT.

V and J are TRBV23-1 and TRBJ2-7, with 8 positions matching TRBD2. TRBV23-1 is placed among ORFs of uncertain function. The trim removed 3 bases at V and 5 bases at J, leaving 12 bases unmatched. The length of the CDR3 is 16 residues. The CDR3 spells CASSQAPGGGPDEQYF. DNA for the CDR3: TGCGCCAGCAGTCAGGCCCCAGGCGGGGGGCCAGACGAGCAGTACTTC.

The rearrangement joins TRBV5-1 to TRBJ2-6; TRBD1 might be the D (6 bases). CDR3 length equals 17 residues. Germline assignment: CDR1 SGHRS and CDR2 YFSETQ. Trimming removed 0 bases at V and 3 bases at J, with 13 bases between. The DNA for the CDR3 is TGCGCCAGCAGCTTGGACCCAGGGGTGAGTGGGGCCAACGTCCTGACTTTC. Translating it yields CASSLDPGVSGANVLTF.

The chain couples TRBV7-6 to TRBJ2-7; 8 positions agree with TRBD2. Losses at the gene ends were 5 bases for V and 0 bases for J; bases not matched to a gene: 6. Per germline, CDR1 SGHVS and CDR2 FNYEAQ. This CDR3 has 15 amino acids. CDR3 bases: TGTGCCAGCAGCCCCGGGGGGGACAACTCCTACGAGCAGTACTTC. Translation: CASSPGGDNSYEQYF.

This CDR3 reads CASSSAIGGGGNSPLHF. DNA of the CDR3: TGTGCCAGCTCATCAGCTATCGGAGGGGGCGGCAATTCACCCCTCCACTTT. The chain is built from TRBV18 and TRBJ1-6, with 7 bases fitting TRBD1. Looked up from germline, CDR1 is KGHSH and CDR2 is LQKENI. The CDR3 is 17 amino acids. V lost 5 bases, J lost 7 bases, and 14 bases stayed unmatched.

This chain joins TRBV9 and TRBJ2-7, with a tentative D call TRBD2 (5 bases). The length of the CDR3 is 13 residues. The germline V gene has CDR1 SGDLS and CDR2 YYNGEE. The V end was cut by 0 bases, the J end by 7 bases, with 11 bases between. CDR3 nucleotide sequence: TGTGCCAGCAGCGTAGTGGAGGAATCAGAGCAGTACTTC. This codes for CASSVVEESEQYF.

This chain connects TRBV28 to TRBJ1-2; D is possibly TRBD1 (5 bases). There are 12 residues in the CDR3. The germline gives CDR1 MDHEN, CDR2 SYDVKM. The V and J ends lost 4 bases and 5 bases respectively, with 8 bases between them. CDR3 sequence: CASSSGLYGYTF. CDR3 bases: TGTGCCAGCAGTTCAGGGTTATATGGCTACACCTTC.

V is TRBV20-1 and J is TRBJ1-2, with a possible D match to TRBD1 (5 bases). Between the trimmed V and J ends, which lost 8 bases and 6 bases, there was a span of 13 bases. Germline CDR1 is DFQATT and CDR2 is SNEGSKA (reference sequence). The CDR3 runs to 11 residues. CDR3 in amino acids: CSTPRGDGYTF. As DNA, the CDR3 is TGCAGTACCCCACGGGGGGATGGCTACACCTTC.

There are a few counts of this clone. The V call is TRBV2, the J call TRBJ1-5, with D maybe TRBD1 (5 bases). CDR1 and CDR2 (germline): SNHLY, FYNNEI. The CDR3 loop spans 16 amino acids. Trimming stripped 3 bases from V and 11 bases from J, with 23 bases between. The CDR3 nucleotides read TGTGCCAGCAGTGAGGGAGGCAGGGTGCGTGTGTTAGCCCAGCATTTT. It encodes CASSEGGRVRVLAQHF. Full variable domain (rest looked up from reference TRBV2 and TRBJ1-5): EPEVTQTPSHQVTQMGQEVILRCVPISNHLYFYWYRQILGQKVEFLVSFYNNEISEKSEIFDDQFSVERPDGSNFTLKIRSTKLEDSAMYFCASSEGGRVRVLAQHFGDGTRLSIL.

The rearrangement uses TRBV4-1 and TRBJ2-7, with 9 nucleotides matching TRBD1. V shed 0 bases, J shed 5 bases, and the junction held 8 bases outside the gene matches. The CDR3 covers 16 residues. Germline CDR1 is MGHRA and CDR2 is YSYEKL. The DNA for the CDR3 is TGCGCCAGCAGCCAAGAGGGCTGGGACAGGGACCACGAGCAGTACTTC. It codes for CASSQEGWDRDHEQYF.

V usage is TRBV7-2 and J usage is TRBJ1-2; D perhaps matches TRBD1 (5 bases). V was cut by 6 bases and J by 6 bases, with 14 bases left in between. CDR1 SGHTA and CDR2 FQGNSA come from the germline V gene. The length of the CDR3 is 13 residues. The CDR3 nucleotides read TGTGCCAGCAGTCCCGCGTGGGGCGATGGCTACACCTTC. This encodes CASSPAWGDGYTF.

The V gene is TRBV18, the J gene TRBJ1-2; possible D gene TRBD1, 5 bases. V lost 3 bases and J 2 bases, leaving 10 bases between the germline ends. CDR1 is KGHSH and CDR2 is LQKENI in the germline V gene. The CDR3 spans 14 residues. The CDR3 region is CASSPGGKNYGYTF. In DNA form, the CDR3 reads TGTGCCAGCTCACCTGGGGGGAAAAACTATGGCTACACCTTC.

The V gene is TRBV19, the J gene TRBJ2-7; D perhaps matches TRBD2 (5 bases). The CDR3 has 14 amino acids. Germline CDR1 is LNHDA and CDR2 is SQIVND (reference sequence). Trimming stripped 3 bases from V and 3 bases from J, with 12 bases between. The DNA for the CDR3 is TGTGCCAGTAGTATTGAACTAGGAGGCTACGAGCAGTACTTC. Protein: CASSIELGGYEQYF. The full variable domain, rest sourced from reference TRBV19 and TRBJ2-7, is DGGITQSPKYLFRKEGQNVTLSCEQNLNHDAMYWYRQDPGQGLRLIYYSQIVNDFQKGDIAEGYSVSREKKESFPLTVTSAQKNPTAFYLCASSIELGGYEQYFGPGTRLTVT.